Listed below are T cell receptor beta chains from one sample, sequenced in a study of blood T cell repertoires in COVID-19. Generated by immunoSEQ multiplex PCR, the TCRdb table keeps only in-frame clones and is missing some. The sample contains approximately 300,000 clones, approximately 86% of which appear only once. Sequencing was done on a sample of PBMCs or T cells enriched from blood (not recorded which). Receptors originate from a young woman who had recovered from COVID-19. Both conserved end residues are part of each CDR3. The order of the fields is D gene, clone size, J gene, CDR3 length, V gene, CDR3 protein, CDR3 DNA. A D gene is named only where the DNA matches it firmly. Part of the rows lack a size; the others show once, few, many or a class for expanded clones.

D gene: NA; clone size: NA; J gene: TRBJ1-4; CDR3 length: 11; V gene: TRBV5-5; CDR3 protein: CASSGTGGLFF; CDR3 DNA: TGTGCCAGCAGCGGTACGGGAGGACTGTTTTTT
D gene: TRBD1; clone size: NA; J gene: TRBJ1-1; CDR3 length: 14; V gene: TRBV6-1; CDR3 protein: CASSETGDGTEAFF; CDR3 DNA: TGTGCCAGCAGTGAAACAGGGGACGGCACTGAAGCTTTCTTT
D gene: TRBD2; clone size: NA; J gene: TRBJ2-3; CDR3 length: 16; V gene: TRBV7-2; CDR3 protein: CASSLVSSGTTDTQYF; CDR3 DNA: TGTGCCAGCAGCTTAGTGTCTAGCGGGACCACAGATACGCAGTATTTT
D gene: NA; clone size: few; J gene: TRBJ1-1; CDR3 length: 13; V gene: TRBV7-9; CDR3 protein: CASSPRQPPEAFF; CDR3 DNA: TGTGCCAGCAGCCCCAGACAGCCGCCTGAAGCTTTCTTT
D gene: NA; clone size: NA; J gene: TRBJ2-2; CDR3 length: 15; V gene: TRBV2; CDR3 protein: CASGPPGVNTGELFF; CDR3 DNA: TGTGCCAGCGGACCACCGGGGGTAAACACCGGGGAGCTGTTTTTT
D gene: TRBD1; clone size: NA; J gene: TRBJ2-1; CDR3 length: 17; V gene: TRBV11-2; CDR3 protein: CASSQIPGQAAYNEQFF; CDR3 DNA: TGTGCCAGCAGCCAAATACCGGGACAGGCCGCCTACAATGAGCAGTTCTTC
D gene: TRBD1; clone size: few; J gene: TRBJ2-2; CDR3 length: 15; V gene: TRBV18; CDR3 protein: CASSADRGVTGELFF; CDR3 DNA: TGTGCCAGCTCAGCGGACAGGGGCGTCACCGGGGAGCTGTTTTTT
D gene: TRBD1; clone size: NA; J gene: TRBJ1-1; CDR3 length: 16; V gene: TRBV7-9; CDR3 protein: CASSKGAATGNTEAFF; CDR3 DNA: TGTGCCAGCAGCAAGGGGGCCGCAACAGGGAACACTGAAGCTTTCTTT
D gene: TRBD2; clone size: NA; J gene: TRBJ2-5; CDR3 length: 16; V gene: TRBV7-7; CDR3 protein: CASSLNSGGAGETQYF; CDR3 DNA: TGTGCCAGCAGCCTGAATAGCGGGGGGGCGGGAGAGACCCAGTACTTC
D gene: TRBD1; clone size: once; J gene: TRBJ1-1; CDR3 length: 13; V gene: TRBV29-1; CDR3 protein: CSVATQGYTEAFF; CDR3 DNA: TGCAGCGTGGCCACACAGGGGTACACTGAAGCTTTCTTT
D gene: TRBD1; clone size: once; J gene: TRBJ1-2; CDR3 length: 13; V gene: TRBV27; CDR3 protein: CASSVDRNYGYTF; CDR3 DNA: TGTGCCAGCAGTGTGGACAGGAACTATGGCTACACCTTC
D gene: NA; clone size: NA; J gene: TRBJ1-4; CDR3 length: 14; V gene: TRBV19; CDR3 protein: CASDSGGTNEKLFF; CDR3 DNA: TGTGCCAGCGATTCGGGGGGAACTAATGAAAAACTGTTTTTT
D gene: NA; clone size: NA; J gene: TRBJ1-2; CDR3 length: 15; V gene: TRBV7-9; CDR3 protein: CASSLDRQGSYGYTF; CDR3 DNA: TGTGCCAGCAGCTTAGACCGGCAGGGGAGCTATGGCTACACCTTC
D gene: TRBD2; clone size: NA; J gene: TRBJ2-1; CDR3 length: 15; V gene: TRBV7-3; CDR3 protein: CASSFGLAASSEQFF; CDR3 DNA: TGTGCCAGCAGCTTCGGGCTAGCGGCTTCGAGTGAGCAGTTCTTC